This T cell receptor beta chain was retrieved from a study of identifying expanded T cells in peripheral blood. The study's findings and limits: Technical replicates showed around 1.2 changed clones; two weeks roughly 16; four weeks 19. Roughly two-week clone count variance significantly increased as total template count grew.

The CDR3 runs 16 residues. The germline V gene encodes CDR1 MGHDK and CDR2 SYGVNS. V dropped 4 bases and J dropped 2; count of bases not matched to a gene: 10. Generated by immunoSEQ multiplex PCR, the TCRdb table keeps only in-frame clones and is missing some. The sample includes about 76,000 clones, about four fifths of them seen just once. This clone has just a few counts. What it binds is not known. No infections or other immune events were documented during collection. The receptor was isolated from a person between 18 and 69 years old in good health. The chain joins TRBV25-1 to TRBJ2-7; 8 positions agree with TRBD1. Sequencing input: blood. This CDR3 reads CASSGQGTAIAYEQYF. In nucleotides, the CDR3 is TGTGCCAGCAGTGGACAGGGGACAGCAATAGCCTACGAGCAGTACTTC.